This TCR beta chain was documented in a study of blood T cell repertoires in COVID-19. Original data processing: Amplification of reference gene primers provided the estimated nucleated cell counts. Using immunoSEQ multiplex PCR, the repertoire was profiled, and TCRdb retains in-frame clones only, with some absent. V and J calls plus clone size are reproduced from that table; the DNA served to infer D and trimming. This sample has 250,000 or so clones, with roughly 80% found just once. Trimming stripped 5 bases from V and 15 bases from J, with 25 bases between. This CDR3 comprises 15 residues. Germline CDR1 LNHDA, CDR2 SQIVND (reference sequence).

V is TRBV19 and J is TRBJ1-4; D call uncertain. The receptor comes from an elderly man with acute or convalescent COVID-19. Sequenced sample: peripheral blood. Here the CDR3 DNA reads TGTGCCAGTAGTCCCCCCGGAGGGTCCGCGAAAAGATTGTTTTTT. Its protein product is CASSPPGGSAKRLFF.